These 5 T cell receptor beta chains originate from one sample sequenced in a study of T cell repertoires in cytomegalovirus infection. TCRdb re-called the reads with MiXCR, one entry per CDR3 protein. The table lists under 800,000 distinct CDR3 sequences, 24% of them singletons. Sequenced input: CD8+ T cells from PBMCs. These receptors were taken from a human donor in good health (CMV status not recorded). Some clones in this sample may be carry-over from other donors' samples.

A few counts support this clonotype. The chain is built from TRBV28 and TRBJ1-6; D is uncertain. V lost 7 bases, J lost 0 bases, and 7 bases lay in between. The CDR3 runs to 14 residues. The germline CDR1 and CDR2 sequences are MDHEN and SYDVKM. CDR3 bases: TGTGCCAGCACGCAGAACTCCTATAATTCACCCCTCCACTTT. It specifies CASTQNSYNSPLHF. Using reference TRBV28 and TRBJ1-6 for the parts outside the CDR3, the full variable domain is DVKVTQSSRYLVKRTGEKVFLECVQDMDHENMFWYRQDPGLGLRLIYFSYDVKMKEKGDIPEGYSVSREKKERFSLILESASTNQTSMYLCASTQNSYNSPLHFGNGTRLTVT.

The chain joins TRBV7-8 to TRBJ1-3; TRBD1 aligns across 7 bases. Germline loops: CDR1 SGHVS, CDR2 FQNEAQ. CDR3 size: 18 residues. With V trimmed by 5 bases and J by 0 bases, 13 bases remained unmatched. The CDR3 bases are TGTGCCAGCAGCAACACCCCAGACAGGGAGTCCTCTGGAAACACCATATATTTT. It yields the protein CASSNTPDRESSGNTIYF. The entire variable domain, with the rest obtained from reference TRBV7-8 and TRBJ1-3, is as follows: GAGVSQSPRYKVAKRGQDVALRCDPISGHVSLFWYQQALGQGPEFLTYFQNEAQLDKSGLPSDRFFAERPEGSVSTLKIQRTQQEDSAVYLCASSNTPDRESSGNTIYFGEGSWLTVV.

The V call is TRBV5-1, the J call TRBJ1-1, with 8 bases lining up with TRBD1. Germline-derived CDR1 and CDR2 are SGHRS and YFSETQ. The CDR3 covers 18 residues. With V trimmed by 2 bases and J by 6 bases, 18 bases remained unmatched. Here the CDR3 reads CASSFYLDRALNGAEAFF. The CDR3, as DNA: TGCGCCAGCAGCTTCTACCTGGACAGGGCGTTGAATGGGGCTGAAGCTTTCTTT.

The genes are TRBV14 and TRBJ1-6, with D uncertain. The V end lost 0 bases, the J end lost 1 base, and 7 bases lay between the germline ends. CDR1 and CDR2 (germline): SGHDN, FVKESK. CDR3 length: 16 amino acids. CDR3 sequence reads: CASSQESGSYNSPLHF. The CDR3 DNA reads TGTGCCAGCAGCCAAGAATCGGGGTCCTATAATTCACCCCTCCACTTT.

The V call is TRBV10-3, the J call TRBJ2-7; TRBD1 matches at 8 bases. Germline assignment: CDR1 ENHRY and CDR2 SYGVKD. The CDR3 is made up of 15 amino acids. V shed 2 bases, J shed 7 bases, and the junction held 10 bases outside the gene matches. The CDR3 DNA is TGTGCCATCAGTGAGACTACCGGACAGGGCGGGGAGCAGTACGTC. Amino acids: CAISETTGQGGEQYV.